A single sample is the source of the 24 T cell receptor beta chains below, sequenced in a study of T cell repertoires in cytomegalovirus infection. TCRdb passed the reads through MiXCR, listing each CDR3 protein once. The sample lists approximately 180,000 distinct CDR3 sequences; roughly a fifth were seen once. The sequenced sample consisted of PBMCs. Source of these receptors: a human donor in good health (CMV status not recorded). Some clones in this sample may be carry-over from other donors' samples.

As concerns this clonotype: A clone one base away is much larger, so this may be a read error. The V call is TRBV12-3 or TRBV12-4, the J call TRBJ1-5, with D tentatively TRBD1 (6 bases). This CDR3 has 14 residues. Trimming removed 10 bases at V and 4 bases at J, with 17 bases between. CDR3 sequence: CANSPRGSNQPQHF. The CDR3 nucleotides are TGTGCCAACAGCCCCAGGGGATCTAATCAGCCCCAGCATTTT.

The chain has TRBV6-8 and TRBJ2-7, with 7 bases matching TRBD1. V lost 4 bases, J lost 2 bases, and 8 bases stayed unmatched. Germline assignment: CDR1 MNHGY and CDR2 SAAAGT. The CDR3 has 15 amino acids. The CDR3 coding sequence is TGTGCCAGCAGTTTTTCGGGACAGAAAACCTACGAGCAGTACTTC. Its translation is CASSFSGQKTYEQYF.

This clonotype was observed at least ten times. The CDR3 DNA reads as TGTGCCAGCAGCTGGGGGACAGACGTCACAGATACGCAGTATTTT. Protein product: CASSWGTDVTDTQYF. The J gene is TRBJ2-3, the V gene TRBV7-2, with 7 bases matching TRBD1. The length of the CDR3 is 15 residues. Trimming removed 4 bases from V and 2 bases from J; junction bases left unmatched: 6. The V gene's germline CDR1 is SGHTA and CDR2 FQGNSA.

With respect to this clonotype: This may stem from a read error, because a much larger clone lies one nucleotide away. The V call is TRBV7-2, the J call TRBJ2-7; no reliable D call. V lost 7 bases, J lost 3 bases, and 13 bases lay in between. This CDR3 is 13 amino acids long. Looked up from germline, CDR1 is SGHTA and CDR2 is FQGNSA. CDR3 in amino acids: CASNSRHNYEQYF. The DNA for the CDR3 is TGTGCCAGCAACTCCCGCCACAACTACGAGCAGTACTTC.

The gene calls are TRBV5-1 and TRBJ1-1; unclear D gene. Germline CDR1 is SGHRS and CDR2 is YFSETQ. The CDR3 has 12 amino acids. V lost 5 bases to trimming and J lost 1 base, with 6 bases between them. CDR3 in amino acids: CASRLGNTEAFF. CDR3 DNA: TGCGCCAGCAGGTTAGGGAACACTGAAGCTTTCTTT.

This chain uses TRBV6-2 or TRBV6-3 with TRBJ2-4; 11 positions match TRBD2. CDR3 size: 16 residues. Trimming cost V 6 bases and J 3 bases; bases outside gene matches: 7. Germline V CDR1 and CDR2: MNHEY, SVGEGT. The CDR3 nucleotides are TGTGCCAGCAGGTCTACTAGCGGGAGCGTCAAAAACATTCAGTACTTC. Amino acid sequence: CASRSTSGSVKNIQYF.

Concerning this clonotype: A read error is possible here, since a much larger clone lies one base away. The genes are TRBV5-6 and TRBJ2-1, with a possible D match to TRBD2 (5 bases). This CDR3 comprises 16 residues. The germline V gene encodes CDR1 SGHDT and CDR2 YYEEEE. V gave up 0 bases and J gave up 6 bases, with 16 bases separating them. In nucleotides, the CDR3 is TGTGCCAGCAGCTTGGTGGGCGGGTCTCCTCCCAATGAGCAGTTCTTC. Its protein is CASSLVGGSPPNEQFF.

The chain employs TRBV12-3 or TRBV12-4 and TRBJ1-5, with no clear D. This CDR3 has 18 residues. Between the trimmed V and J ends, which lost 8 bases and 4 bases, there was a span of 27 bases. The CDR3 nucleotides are TGTGCCAGCCGCGTGACCCTGCCGGGCCCGGCATCGAATCAGCCCCAGCATTTT. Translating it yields CASRVTLPGPASNQPQHF.

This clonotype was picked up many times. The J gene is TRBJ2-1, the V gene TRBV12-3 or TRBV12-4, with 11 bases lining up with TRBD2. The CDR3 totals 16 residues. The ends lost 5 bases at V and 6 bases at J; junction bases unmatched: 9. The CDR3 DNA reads TGTGCCAGCAGTCTCCACACTAGCGGGGGATCCAATGAGCAGTTCTTC. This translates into CASSLHTSGGSNEQFF.

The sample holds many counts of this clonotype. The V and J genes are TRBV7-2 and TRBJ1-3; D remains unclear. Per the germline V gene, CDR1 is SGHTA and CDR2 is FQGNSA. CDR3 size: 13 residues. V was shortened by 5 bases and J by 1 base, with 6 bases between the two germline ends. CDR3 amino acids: CASSESSGNTIYF. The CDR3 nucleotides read TGTGCCAGCAGCGAATCTTCTGGAAACACCATATATTTT. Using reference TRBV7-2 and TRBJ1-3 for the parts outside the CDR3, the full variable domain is GAGVSQSPSNKVTEKGKDVELRCDPISGHTALYWYRQSLGQGLEFLIYFQGNSAPDKSGLPSDRFSAERTGGSVSTLTIQRTQQEDSAVYLCASSESSGNTIYFGEGSWLTVV.

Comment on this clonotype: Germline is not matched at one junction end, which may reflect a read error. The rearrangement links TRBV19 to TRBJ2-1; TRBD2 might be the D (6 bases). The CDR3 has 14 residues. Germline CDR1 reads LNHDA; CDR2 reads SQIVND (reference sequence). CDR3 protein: CASSLGGDYNEQFF. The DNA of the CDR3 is TGTGCCAGTAGTCTTGGAGGGGATTACAATGAGCAGTTTTTC.

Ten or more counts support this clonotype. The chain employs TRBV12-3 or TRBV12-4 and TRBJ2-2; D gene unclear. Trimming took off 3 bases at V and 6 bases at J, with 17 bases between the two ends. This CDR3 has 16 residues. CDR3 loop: CASSFAATASPGELFF. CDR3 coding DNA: TGTGCCAGCAGTTTTGCGGCAACGGCTTCCCCCGGGGAGCTGTTTTTT.

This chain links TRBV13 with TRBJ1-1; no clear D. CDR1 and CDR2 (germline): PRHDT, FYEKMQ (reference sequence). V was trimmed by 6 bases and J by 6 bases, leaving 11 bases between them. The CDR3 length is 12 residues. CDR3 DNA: TGTGCCAGCAGTTCACTTACACCTGAAGCTTTCTTT. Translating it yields CASSSLTPEAFF.

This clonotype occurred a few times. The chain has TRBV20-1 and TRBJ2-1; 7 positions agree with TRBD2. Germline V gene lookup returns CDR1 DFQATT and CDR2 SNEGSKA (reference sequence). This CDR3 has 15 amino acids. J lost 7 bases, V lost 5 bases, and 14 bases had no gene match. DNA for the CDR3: TGCAGTGCTCCAGGGCGCAGCGGGGAGGGGAATGAGCAGTTCTTC. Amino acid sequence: CSAPGRSGEGNEQFF.

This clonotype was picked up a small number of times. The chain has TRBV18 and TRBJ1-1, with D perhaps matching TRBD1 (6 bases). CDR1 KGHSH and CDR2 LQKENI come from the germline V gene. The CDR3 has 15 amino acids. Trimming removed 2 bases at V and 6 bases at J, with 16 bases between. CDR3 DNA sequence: TGTGCCAGCTCACCAATACAGGGTAAGGGCGCTGAAGCTTTCTTT. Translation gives CASSPIQGKGAEAFF. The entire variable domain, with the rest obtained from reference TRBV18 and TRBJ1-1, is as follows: NAGVMQNPRHLVRRRGQEARLRCSPMKGHSHVYWYRQLPEEGLKFMVYLQKENIIDESGMPKERFSAEFPKEGPSILRIQQVVRGDSAAYFCASSPIQGKGAEAFFGQGTRLTVV.

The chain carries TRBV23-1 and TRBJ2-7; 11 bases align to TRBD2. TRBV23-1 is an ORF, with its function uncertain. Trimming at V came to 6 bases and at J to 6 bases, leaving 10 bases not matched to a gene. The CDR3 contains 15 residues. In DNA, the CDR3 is TGCGCCAGCAGCAACACTAGCGGGAGTGTGGGCGAGCAGTACTTC. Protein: CASSNTSGSVGEQYF.

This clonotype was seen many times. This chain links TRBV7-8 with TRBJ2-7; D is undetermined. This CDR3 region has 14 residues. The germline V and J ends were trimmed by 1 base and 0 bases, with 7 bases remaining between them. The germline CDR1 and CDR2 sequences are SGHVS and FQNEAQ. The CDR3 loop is CASSLEPSSYEQYF. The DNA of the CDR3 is TGTGCCAGCAGCTTAGAACCCAGCTCCTACGAGCAGTACTTC.

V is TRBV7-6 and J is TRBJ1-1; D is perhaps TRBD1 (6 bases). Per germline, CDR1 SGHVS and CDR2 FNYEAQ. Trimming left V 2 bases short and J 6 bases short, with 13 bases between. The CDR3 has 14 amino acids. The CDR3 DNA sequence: TGTGCCAGCAGCTTAAAGGGGACAATTTCTGAAGCTTTCTTT. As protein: CASSLKGTISEAFF.

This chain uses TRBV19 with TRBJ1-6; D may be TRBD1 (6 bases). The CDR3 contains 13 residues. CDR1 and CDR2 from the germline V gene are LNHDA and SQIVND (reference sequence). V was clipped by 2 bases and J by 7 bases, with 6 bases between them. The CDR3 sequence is CASSIRGNSPLHF. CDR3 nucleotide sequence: TGTGCCAGTAGTATAAGGGGGAATTCACCCCTCCACTTT.

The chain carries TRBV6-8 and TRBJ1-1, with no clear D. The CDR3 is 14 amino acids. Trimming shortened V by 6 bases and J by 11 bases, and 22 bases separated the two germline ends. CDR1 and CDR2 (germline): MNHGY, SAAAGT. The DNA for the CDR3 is TGTGCCAGCAGCCTAACTATACCACGGGCCATTGCTTTCTTT. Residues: CASSLTIPRAIAFF.

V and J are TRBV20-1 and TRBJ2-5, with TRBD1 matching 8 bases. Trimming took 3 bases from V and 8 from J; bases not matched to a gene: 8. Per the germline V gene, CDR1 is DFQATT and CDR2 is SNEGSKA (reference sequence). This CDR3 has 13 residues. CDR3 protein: CSARPPGGATQYF. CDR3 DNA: TGCAGTGCTAGGCCACCAGGGGGCGCAACCCAGTACTTC.

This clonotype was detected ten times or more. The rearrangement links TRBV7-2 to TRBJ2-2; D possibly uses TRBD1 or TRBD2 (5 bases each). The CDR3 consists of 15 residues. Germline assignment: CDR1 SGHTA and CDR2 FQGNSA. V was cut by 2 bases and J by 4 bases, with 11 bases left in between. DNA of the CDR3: TGTGCCAGCAGCTTAAATTGGGGGACCACCGGGGAGCTGTTTTTT. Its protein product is CASSLNWGTTGELFF.

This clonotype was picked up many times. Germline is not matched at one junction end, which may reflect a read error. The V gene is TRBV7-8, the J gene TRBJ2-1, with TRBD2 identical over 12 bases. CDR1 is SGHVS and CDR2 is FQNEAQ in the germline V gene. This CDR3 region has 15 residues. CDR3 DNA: TGTGCCAGCAGCCTAGCGGGAGGGTCGGGGAATGAGCAGTTCTTC. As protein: CASSLAGGSGNEQFF. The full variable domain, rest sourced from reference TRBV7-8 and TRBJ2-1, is GAGVSQSPRYKVAKRGQDVALRCDPISGHVSLFWYQQALGQGPEFLTYFQNEAQLDKSGLPSDRFFAERPEGSVSTLKIQRTQQEDSAVYLCASSLAGGSGNEQFFGPGTRLTVL.

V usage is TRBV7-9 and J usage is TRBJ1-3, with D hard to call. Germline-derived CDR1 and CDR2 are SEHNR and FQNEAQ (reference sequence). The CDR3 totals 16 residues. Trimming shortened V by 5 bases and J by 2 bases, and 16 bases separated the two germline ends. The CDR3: CASSVIDSFAGNTIYF. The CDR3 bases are TGTGCCAGCAGCGTCATTGACTCGTTCGCTGGAAACACCATATATTTT.